This entry concerns a single T cell receptor (beta chain). The data belong to a study of blood T cell repertoires in COVID-19. Study-wide context: COVID-19 samples, acute and convalescent, were from the United States, Italy and Spain. The cDNA or gDNA used as material had been derived from T cells, B-cell-depleted T cells, or PBMCs.

Methods used by the authors: Cell counts per sample came from amplifying reference gene primers. Profiling relied on immunoSEQ multiplex PCR, and the TCRdb table lists in-frame clones only, not all of them. The DNA was the basis for D and trimming; V, J and clone size are from that table. The sample has 25,000 to 35,000 clones; approximately 80% are singletons. Sample: peripheral blood. The receptor was isolated from a man in his sixties or seventies with active COVID-19.

The CDR3 DNA is TGTGCCAGCATCCCTGGGCCGGCCTACGAGCAGTACTTC. This gives the protein CASIPGPAYEQYF. V usage is TRBV28 and J usage is TRBJ2-7; D gene uncertain. Trimming pared 7 bases from V and 2 bases from J, leaving 12 bases between. The germline gives CDR1 MDHEN, CDR2 SYDVKM. The CDR3 is 13 residues long.